This is a list of T cell receptor beta chains from one sample in a study of identical twins. TCRdb redid the calling of the 5' RACE reads with MiXCR, one entry per CDR3 protein. The repertoire has fewer than 500,000 distinct CDR3 sequences, 20% to 30% of them found once; the top ten carry over 2.5%. These data were also reused for a study on T cells expressing NK-cell markers.

The sample comprised CD4+ T cells sorted from blood. Every receptor here comes from a woman aged 18 to 35 in good health. Both conserved end residues are part of each CDR3. D genes are given only for firm matches. Not all rows give a size; the values are once, few, many and, for expanded clones, a class.

CDR3 DNA | CDR3 protein | V gene | D gene | clone size | J gene
TGCGCCTCCCTAGGGGGAGGAAGCTCCTACGAGCAGTACTTC | CASLGGGSSYEQYF | TRBV10-1 | NA | NA | TRBJ2-7
TGTGCCAGCAGTTACTCGCGGAGAGCTGGAAACACCATATATTTT | CASSYSRRAGNTIYF | TRBV6-5 | NA | NA | TRBJ1-3
TGTGCCAGCAGTCCCCGAGGGAGCGGGGGGGGCCTTCTCCCCGAGCAGTACTTC | CASSPRGSGGGLLPEQYF | TRBV2 | TRBD2 | NA | TRBJ2-7
TGTGCCAGCAGCTCCCTGACCTGCGAGCAGTACTTC | CASSSLTCEQYF | TRBV7-2 | NA | NA | TRBJ2-7
TGTGCCAGCAGCTTACGAGGGCAGAAGACTGAAGCTTTCTTT | CASSLRGQKTEAFF | TRBV7-2 | NA | NA | TRBJ1-1
TGTGCCAGCAGTTCCGCCAGGACAGGGGGCGAGCAGTACTTC | CASSSARTGGEQYF | TRBV12-3/TRBV12-4 | TRBD1 | NA | TRBJ2-7
TGCGCCAGCAGCTTGTTGCCCGGGACAGGGGCCGGGGAGCTGTTTTTT | CASSLLPGTGAGELFF | TRBV5-1 | TRBD1 | few | TRBJ2-2
TGCAGCGTTGACGGTCGCGAGTCTGAAGCTTTCTTT | CSVDGRESEAFF | TRBV29-1 | NA | NA | TRBJ1-1
TGCGCCAGCAGCCGCGACAGGTCAACTTACACTGAAGCTTTCTTT | CASSRDRSTYTEAFF | TRBV4-1 | NA | NA | TRBJ1-1
TGCAGTGCTTCGCCGGGACAGCTATCCAAAAACATTCAGTACTTC | CSASPGQLSKNIQYF | TRBV20-1 | TRBD1 | few | TRBJ2-4